This TCR beta chain was retrieved from a study of cytomegalovirus exposure and HLA in healthy donors. Primers included in the PCR were 60 Vbeta and 13 Jbeta primers. The authors' processing: The authors later counted around 80 million unique TCR beta chains, 9 million to 14 million of them shared. Generated by immunoSEQ multiplex PCR, the TCRdb table keeps only in-frame clones and is missing some. V, J and clone size are those of that table, while D and trimming were read from the DNA. The table shows approximately 120,000 clones, with around 80% occurring only once. On this clone: No antigen is known for it.

Study observations and caveats: Earlier analysis looked at TCR beta V segments, and most were productive about 87% or about 30% of the time. Later analysis identified some 16,000 TCR beta sequences associated with HLA alleles, using a false discovery rate threshold of 0.05. For most TCR sequences rarity was the rule, although some public TCRs occurred in many donors.

This receptor was obtained from a female donor in good health and CMV-seronegative. The sample consisted of PBMCs.

CDR3 loop: CAWSPQDRVYGYTF. The CDR3 region has the DNA TGTGCCTGGAGTCCACAAGACAGGGTCTATGGCTACACCTTC. The J gene is TRBJ1-2, the V gene TRBV30, with TRBD1 identical over 7 bases. The CDR3 is made up of 14 amino acids. Germline CDR1 GTSNPN, CDR2 SVGIG (reference sequence). The junction had 7 bases not matched to a gene; V was cut back by 2 bases and J by 4 bases.